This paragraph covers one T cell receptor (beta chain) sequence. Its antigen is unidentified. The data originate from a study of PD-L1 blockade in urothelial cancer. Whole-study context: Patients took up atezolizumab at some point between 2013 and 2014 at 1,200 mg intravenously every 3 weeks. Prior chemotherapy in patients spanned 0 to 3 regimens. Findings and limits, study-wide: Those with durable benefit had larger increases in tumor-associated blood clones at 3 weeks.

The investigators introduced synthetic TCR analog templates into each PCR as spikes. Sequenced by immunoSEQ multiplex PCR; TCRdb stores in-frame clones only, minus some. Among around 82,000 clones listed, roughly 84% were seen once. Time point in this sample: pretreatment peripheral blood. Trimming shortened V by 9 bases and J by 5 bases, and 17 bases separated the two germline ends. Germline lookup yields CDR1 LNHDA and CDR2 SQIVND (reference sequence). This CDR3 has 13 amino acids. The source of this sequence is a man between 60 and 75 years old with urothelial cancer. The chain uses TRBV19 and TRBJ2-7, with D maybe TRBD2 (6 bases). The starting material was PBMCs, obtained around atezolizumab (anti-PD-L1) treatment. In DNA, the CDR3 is TGTGCCAGCGCGGACCTACCGGGGGACGAGCAGTACTTC. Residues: CASADLPGDEQYF.